Listed below are T cell receptor beta chains from one sample, sequenced in a study of cytotoxic CD8 clonotypes in ibrutinib-treated CLL. TCRdb's table, derived via immunoSEQ multiplex PCR, lists solely in-frame clones and lacks some. The sample lists fewer than 150,000 clones, around 84% seen once, with 3% to 4% in the top ten. The sequenced sample was PBMCs, obtained after 24 months of ibrutinib treatment. The receptors here all came from a human donor with chronic lymphocytic leukemia. Each CDR3 is given with its conserved first and last residue. D genes are given only for firm matches. Size is stated for part of the rows, as once, few or many counts, or as a class when the clone is expanded.

NA	TRBV5-4	TRBJ1-1	NA	CASSLAQLGTEAFF	TGTGCCAGCAGCTTGGCACAGTTAGGCACTGAAGCTTTCTTT
NA	TRBV29-1	TRBJ2-5	NA	CSVAGTETQYF	TGCAGCGTGGCAGGAACAGAGACCCAGTACTTC
NA	TRBV19	TRBJ1-4	once	CASSFRGSEKLFF	TGTGCCAGTAGTTTCCGGGGAAGTGAAAAACTGTTTTTT
NA	TRBV6-5	TRBJ2-5	NA	CASSTKSGGRETQYF	TGTGCCAGCAGTACTAAGTCAGGGGGGCGGGAGACCCAGTACTTC
NA	TRBV6-1	TRBJ1-1	once	CASTPTGTRVTEAFF	TGTGCCAGCACCCCTACAGGTACGCGGGTCACTGAAGCTTTCTTT
NA	TRBV6-5	TRBJ2-7	NA	CASSGQSPPDEQYF	TGTGCCAGCAGCGGACAGTCCCCCCCAGATGAGCAGTACTTC
TRBD1	TRBV19	TRBJ2-1	NA	CASSRDRGLPIYNEQFF	TGTGCCAGTAGTAGGGACAGGGGGCTACCAATCTACAATGAGCAGTTCTTC
NA	TRBV9	TRBJ2-3	once	CASSVYGTDTQYF	TGTGCCAGCAGCGTATACGGGACAGATACGCAGTATTTT
TRBD1	TRBV6-6	TRBJ1-2	NA	CASSRPTGDYGYTF	TGTGCCAGCAGTCGCCCGACAGGGGACTATGGCTACACCTTC
NA	TRBV7-9	TRBJ2-7	NA	CASTPRGETEQYF	TGTGCCAGCACCCCGAGGGGGGAAACCGAGCAGTACTTC
TRBD1	TRBV19	TRBJ1-2	NA	CASSVDRASTYGYTF	TGTGCCAGTAGTGTTGACAGGGCCAGTACCTATGGCTACACCTTC
NA	TRBV9	TRBJ2-5	NA	CASSVGMEAQETQYF	TGTGCCAGCAGCGTAGGAATGGAAGCCCAAGAGACCCAGTACTTC
NA	TRBV27	TRBJ1-5	NA	CASSATEEQPQHF	TGTGCCAGCAGTGCGACCGAAGAACAGCCCCAGCATTTT
NA	TRBV19	TRBJ2-5	NA	CASSIGGLQETQYF	TGTGCCAGTAGTATAGGGGGCCTCCAAGAGACCCAGTACTTC
NA	TRBV5-6	TRBJ2-5	NA	CASSLLRGQETQYF	TGTGCCAGCAGCCTCCTTCGGGGACAAGAGACCCAGTACTTC
NA	TRBV27	TRBJ1-1	NA	CATLRRGRTFMNTEAFF	TGTGCCACCCTACGGCGGGGCAGGACTTTCATGAACACTGAAGCTTTCTTT
NA	TRBV4-3	TRBJ2-2	NA	CASSQDDRRSGELFF	TGCGCCAGCAGCCAAGATGACAGGAGGTCCGGGGAGCTGTTTTTT
NA	TRBV7-9	TRBJ2-3	NA	CASSRLSSTDTQYF	TGTGCCAGCAGCCGACTCTCAAGCACAGATACGCAGTATTTT
NA	TRBV29-1	TRBJ2-3	NA	CSVQATTGPDTQYF	TGCAGCGTTCAAGCCACCACGGGACCAGATACGCAGTATTTT
TRBD1	TRBV6-6	TRBJ2-7	NA	CASSFAPPGQGYEQYF	TGTGCCAGCAGTTTTGCCCCTCCGGGACAGGGCTACGAGCAGTACTTC
NA	TRBV2	TRBJ2-3	NA	CASSDSRADTQYF	TGTGCCAGCAGTGATAGTAGGGCAGATACGCAGTATTTT
TRBD2	TRBV27	TRBJ2-2	few	CASSFGVTAGGSKATGELFF	TGTGCCAGCAGTTTTGGTGTGACGGCGGGGGGGTCAAAGGCCACCGGGGAGCTGTTTTTT
NA	TRBV18	TRBJ1-6	NA	CASSPQGGDSPLHF	TGTGCCAGCTCACCCCAGGGAGGTGATTCACCCCTCCACTTT
NA	TRBV5-6	TRBJ2-5	once	CASSLQGGETQYF	TGTGCCAGCAGCCTACAGGGTGGAGAGACCCAGTACTTC
TRBD1	TRBV10-3	TRBJ2-7	NA	CAISPIRGIYEQYF	TGTGCCATCAGTCCGATCAGGGGGATATACGAGCAGTACTTC
NA	TRBV7-2	TRBJ2-5	NA	CASSLGPSQETQYF	TGTGCCAGCAGCTTAGGCCCCTCTCAAGAGACCCAGTACTTC
NA	TRBV19	TRBJ1-6	NA	CASSIMGNYNSPLHF	TGTGCCAGTAGTATAATGGGAAACTATAATTCACCCCTCCACTTT
NA	TRBV5-4	TRBJ2-1	NA	CASSLGGGYQYNEQFF	TGTGCCAGCAGCTTGGGTGGCGGCTACCAATACAATGAGCAGTTCTTC
NA	TRBV7-9	TRBJ1-4	few	CASSSEAGVLEKLFF	TGTGCCAGCAGCTCCGAGGCAGGGGTCCTTGAAAAACTGTTTTTT
NA	TRBV18	TRBJ1-1	NA	CASSPQGTFGAFF	TGTGCCAGCTCACCACAAGGGACATTTGGGGCTTTCTTT
NA	TRBV5-6	TRBJ1-5	NA	CASSFGPRMINQPQHF	TGTGCCAGCAGCTTTGGACCGCGGATGATCAATCAGCCCCAGCATTTT
NA	TRBV9	TRBJ2-3	NA	CASSVGAGTSTDTQYF	TGTGCCAGCAGCGTAGGAGCGGGGACAAGCACAGATACGCAGTATTTT
NA	TRBV9	TRBJ2-3	NA	CASSVQSVGDTQYF	TGTGCCAGCAGCGTTCAGTCTGTCGGAGATACGCAGTATTTT
NA	TRBV5-8	TRBJ2-1	NA	CASSLGSVPYNEQFF	TGTGCCAGCAGCTTGGGGTCGGTACCCTACAATGAGCAGTTCTTC
NA	TRBV28	TRBJ2-7	NA	CASSQPVPKGSYEQYF	TGTGCCAGCAGTCAACCAGTCCCGAAAGGCTCCTACGAGCAGTACTTC
NA	TRBV5-5	TRBJ2-3	NA	CASSLPHGSTDTQYF	TGTGCCAGCAGCTTGCCCCACGGAAGCACAGATACGCAGTATTTT
NA	TRBV2	TRBJ1-5	NA	CASSEKGSNQPQHF	TGTGCCAGCAGTGAAAAGGGGAGCAATCAGCCCCAGCATTTT
NA	TRBV7-2	TRBJ2-1	NA	CASSPYNEQFF	TGTGCCAGCAGCCCGTATAATGAGCAGTTCTTC
NA	TRBV7-3	TRBJ1-2	NA	CASSPAPYYGYTF	TGTGCCAGCAGCCCCGCCCCATACTATGGCTACACCTTC
TRBD1	TRBV28	TRBJ2-3	NA	CASSSDRGHTDTQYF	TGTGCCAGCAGTTCGGACAGGGGCCACACAGATACGCAGTATTTT
NA	TRBV27	TRBJ1-1	NA	CASSDVSFGTEAFF	TGTGCCAGCAGTGACGTTTCTTTTGGGACTGAAGCTTTCTTT
TRBD1	TRBV7-6	TRBJ2-2	once	CASSNRRGSGELFF	TGTGCCAGCAGCAACCGCAGGGGGTCCGGGGAGCTGTTTTTT
TRBD1	TRBV5-1	TRBJ1-4	once	CASSLDGQGSEKLFF	TGCGCCAGCAGCCTGGATGGACAGGGAAGTGAAAAACTGTTTTTT